The TCR beta chain described here comes from a study of blood T cell repertoires in COVID-19. Profiled with immunoSEQ multiplex PCR; TCRdb holds only in-frame clones, not every one. This table holds approximately 100,000 clones, 87% found once. The CDR3 totals 14 residues. Germline V lookup: CDR1 SGHDT, CDR2 YYEEEE. Trimming left V 0 bases short and J 3 bases short, with 10 bases between. This chain links TRBV5-6 with TRBJ2-7; unclear D gene. The material sequenced was peripheral blood. The receptor's source is a woman aged 25-40 years with acute or convalescent COVID-19. CDR3 loop: CASSLAAEVYEQYF. The CDR3 region has the DNA TGTGCCAGCAGCTTGGCCGCGGAAGTCTACGAGCAGTACTTC.